The entry below gives a single T cell receptor (beta chain) sequence along with its context. Primers included in the PCR were 60 Vbeta and 13 Jbeta primers. Libraries were prepared by immunoSEQ multiplex PCR; TCRdb keeps only in-frame clonotypes and omits some of them. The sample includes over 120,000 clones, approximately 70% of them seen just once. This entry comes from a study of cytomegalovirus exposure and HLA in healthy donors. CDR3 length: 16 amino acids. Germline values: CDR1 MDHEN, CDR2 SYDVKM. The V gene end was trimmed by 1 base and the J gene end by 5 bases; junction bases not matched to a gene: 5.

The sequence derives from a woman aged 60-75 years in good health and CMV-seropositive. Input material: PBMCs. The rearrangement joins TRBV28 to TRBJ2-3; 11 bases align to TRBD2. The CDR3 nucleotides read TGTGCCAGCAGTTTATTTGCTAGCGGGAGGAAAGATACGCAGTATTTT. This gives the protein CASSLFASGRKDTQYF.